This paragraph covers one TCR beta chain sequence. Libraries were prepared by immunoSEQ multiplex PCR; TCRdb keeps only in-frame clonotypes and omits some of them. Found here are 15,000 to 20,000 clones, about 75% of them singletons; the top ten hold around 11%. As to treatment: randomized to nivolumab then ipilimumab (arm A) or the reverse (arm B). Sorted cells were live CD3+CD8+, lacking CD19 and CD56, from PBMCs. This sample was included in a study of sequential checkpoint blockade in melanoma. Overall study context: Maintenance nivolumab came after either treatment sequence.

V was pared by 6 bases and J by 0 bases, with 4 bases of the junction left unmatched. Germline CDR1 is MNHEY and CDR2 is SMNVEV (reference sequence). The CDR3 is 14 amino acids. This TCR came from a human donor with melanoma. The chain has TRBV27 and TRBJ1-2; 7 nucleotides align to TRBD1. The specimen comprised CD8+ T cells sorted from blood (inferred from file names), sampled from a patient given nivolumab and ipilimumab in sequence. The CDR3 spells CASRAGTANYGYTF. The CDR3 nucleotides are TGTGCCAGCAGAGCCGGGACAGCTAACTATGGCTACACCTTC.